The text below deals with one TCR beta chain. The germline V gene has CDR1 MRHNA and CDR2 SNTAGT. This CDR3 has 12 amino acids. The germline V and J ends were trimmed by 6 bases and 5 bases, with 11 bases remaining between them. This sample stems from a study of blood T cell repertoires in COVID-19. Libraries were prepared by immunoSEQ multiplex PCR; TCRdb keeps only in-frame clonotypes and omits some of them. Of roughly 410,000 clones detected, about 89% appear once; the ten largest clones hold 2.3%. The clonotype was recovered from a woman aged 55-69 years with COVID-19, enrolled during active disease. Sample: peripheral blood. The chain uses TRBV6-4 and TRBJ2-7; D is ambiguous. CDR3 amino acids: CASSLHGHEQYF. The CDR3 DNA is TGTGCCAGCAGCTTACATGGCCACGAGCAGTACTTC.